These 32 T cell receptor beta chains came from one sample sequenced in a study of STAT3 mutations in large granular lymphocyte leukemia. Sequencing used immunoSEQ multiplex PCR; TCRdb keeps in-frame clones, though not all of them. The data contain 30,000 to 40,000 clones, approximately 83% of them singletons. General study points: Every T-LGLL patient had at least one immunodominant TCRbeta clonotype.

These receptors have no known antigen. Material for sequencing was peripheral blood mononuclear cells. These TCRs come from a man aged 60-69 years with T-cell large granular lymphocyte leukemia. Some clones in this sample may be carry-over from other donors' samples.

Written as DNA, the CDR3 is TGTGCCAGCAGTGCTAGCACAGATACGCAGTATTTT. It yields the protein CASSASTDTQYF. The gene calls are TRBV6-5 and TRBJ2-3; no definite D call. The CDR3 has 12 amino acids. Trimming removed 5 bases from V and 0 bases from J, with 3 bases in between. Germline V CDR1 and CDR2: MNHEY, SVGAGI.

The genes are TRBV18 and TRBJ2-3; 7 bases line up with TRBD1. Germline V gene data show CDR1 as KGHSH and CDR2 as LQKENI. Losses at the gene ends were 4 bases for V and 6 bases for J; bases not matched to a gene: 13. The CDR3 has 16 residues. This CDR3 is CASSQPTGPNPDTQYF. Written as DNA, the CDR3 is TGTGCCAGCTCACAGCCGACAGGGCCAAACCCCGATACGCAGTATTTT. The full variable domain, with the rest looked up from reference TRBV18 and TRBJ2-3, is NAGVMQNPRHLVRRRGQEARLRCSPMKGHSHVYWYRQLPEEGLKFMVYLQKENIIDESGMPKERFSAEFPKEGPSILRIQQVVRGDSAAYFCASSQPTGPNPDTQYFGPGTRLTVL.

With regard to this clone: The junction does not match germline at one end; this may be a read error. The chain couples TRBV4-3 to TRBJ1-1, with 8 bases matching TRBD1. The germline V gene has CDR1 LGHNA and CDR2 YSLEER. The CDR3 runs 13 residues. CDR3 protein: CASSEDWTGEAFF. In DNA, the CDR3 is TGCGCCAGCAGCGAAGATTGGACAGGGGAAGCTTTCTTT.

The chain couples TRBV30 to TRBJ1-2; the D is unclear. The CDR3 is 10 residues long. V was clipped by 8 bases and J by 7 bases, with 11 bases between them. Germline V gene lookup returns CDR1 GTSNPN and CDR2 SVGIG (reference sequence). CDR3 DNA: TGTGCCGAGGGTAGGGTTGGCTACACCTTC. It specifies CAEGRVGYTF.

The chain employs TRBV5-4 and TRBJ1-1; maybe TRBD1 (5 bases). From germline, CDR1 is SGHNT and CDR2 YYREEE (reference sequence). CDR3 length: 16 residues. Deletions cut 6 bases from V and 1 base from J, with 19 bases between. The CDR3: CASTRGGNRANTEAFF. The DNA for the CDR3 is TGTGCCAGCACCCGTGGGGGAAACAGAGCGAACACTGAAGCTTTCTTT.

This clone was seen a single time. An end of the junction differs from the germline gene, which may be a read error. The chain couples TRBV7-7 to TRBJ2-7; perhaps TRBD1 as D (5 bases). Germline loops: CDR1 SSHAT, CDR2 FNYEAQ (reference sequence). The CDR3 runs to 15 residues. The CDR3 DNA sequence: TGTGCTAGCAGCTTAGGTGACAGTTCGAACCACGAGCAGTACTTC. It encodes CASSLGDSSNHEQYF. Full variable domain (outside the CDR3, taken from reference TRBV7-7 and TRBJ2-7): GAGVSQSPRYKVTKRGQDVTLRCDPISSHATLYWYQQALGQGPEFLTYFNYEAQPDKSGLPSDRFSAERPEGSISTLTIQRTEQRDSAMYRCASSLGDSSNHEQYFGPGTRLTVT.

A single count supports this clone. This rearrangement joins TRBV7-2 to TRBJ2-3; possibly TRBD1 or TRBD2 for D (6 bases each). In germline, CDR1 is SGHTA, CDR2 FQGNSA. The CDR3 length is 15 residues. The V end lost 3 bases, the J end lost 1 base, and 11 bases lay between the germline ends. The CDR3 DNA reads TGTGCCAGCAGCTTGCGGGACACCCGCACAGATACGCAGTATTTT. It yields the protein CASSLRDTRTDTQYF.

The CDR3 nucleotides read TGTGCCAGCAGTCCAGGGACTAGCGGGCGCGAGCAGTACTTC. This encodes CASSPGTSGREQYF. V usage is TRBV27 and J usage is TRBJ2-7, with TRBD2 identical over 12 bases. The CDR3 is 14 residues long. Germline values: CDR1 MNHEY, CDR2 SMNVEV (reference sequence). J gave up 6 bases and V 5 bases, and 5 bases lay outside the gene matches.

The sample holds one count of this clone. This chain joins TRBV4-1 and TRBJ2-2, with TRBD1 as a possible D gene (5 bases). Germline CDR1 reads MGHRA; CDR2 reads YSYEKL. The V and J ends lost 1 base and 7 bases respectively, with 22 bases between them. CDR3 size: 18 residues. In DNA form, the CDR3 reads TGCGCCAGCAGCCAAGTTGTTCGGCAGGGATTTGGGATCGGGGAGCTGTTTTTT. Its translation: CASSQVVRQGFGIGELFF.

In its sample, this clone was seen once. The chain is built from TRBV28 and TRBJ2-2, with a weak D call TRBD2 (5 bases). There are 14 residues in the CDR3. Germline CDR1 reads MDHEN; CDR2 reads SYDVKM. The V gene lost 1 base and the J gene lost 13 bases, with 16 bases spanning the gap. The CDR3 region is CASSLFGRSVWLFF. As DNA, the CDR3 is TGTGCCAGCAGTTTATTTGGGAGATCGGTCTGGCTGTTTTTT.

The rearrangement joins TRBV2 to TRBJ2-7, with 11 bases that match TRBD2. This CDR3 region has 14 residues. Germline V gives CDR1 SNHLY, CDR2 FYNNEI. The CDR3 loop is CARGAGTSGYEQYF. As DNA, the CDR3 is TGTGCAAGAGGGGCGGGGACTAGCGGCTACGAGCAGTACTTC.

CDR3 protein: CASNGNYEQYF. DNA of the CDR3: TGTGCCAGCAACGGAAACTACGAGCAGTACTTC. The chain has TRBV28 and TRBJ2-7; D remains ambiguous. V lost 7 bases to trimming and J lost 3 bases, with 7 bases between them. Germline V CDR1 and CDR2: MDHEN, SYDVKM. The CDR3 length is 11 residues. The full variable domain, its missing parts supplied by reference TRBV28 and TRBJ2-7, is DVKVTQSSRYLVKRTGEKVFLECVQDMDHENMFWYRQDPGLGLRLIYFSYDVKMKEKGDIPEGYSVSREKKERFSLILESASTNQTSMYLCASNGNYEQYFGPGTRLTVT.

The V gene is TRBV19, the J gene TRBJ1-2; 10 bases are a match to TRBD1. The germline V gene encodes CDR1 LNHDA and CDR2 SQIVND (reference sequence). V was pared by 4 bases and J by 7 bases, with 3 bases of the junction left unmatched. The CDR3 extends over 13 amino acids. In DNA, the CDR3 is TGTGCCAGTAGTAAGGGACAGGGGACTGGCTACACCTTC. Residues: CASSKGQGTGYTF.

V and J are TRBV6-6 and TRBJ1-1; D call uncertain. V lost 6 bases, J lost 4 bases, and 9 bases lay in between. Germline CDR1 MNHNY, CDR2 SVGAGI (reference sequence). The CDR3 is made up of 12 amino acids. CDR3 coding DNA: TGTGCCAGCAGATATACCGGCACTGAAGCTTTCTTT. Its translation is CASRYTGTEAFF.

This chain joins TRBV29-1 and TRBJ2-3, with TRBD2 identical over 10 bases. The CDR3 consists of 14 residues. Per germline, CDR1 SQVTM and CDR2 ANQGSEA. V lost 5 bases, J lost 0 bases, and 2 bases stayed unmatched. CDR3 DNA: TGCAGCGTTCTACTAGCGGGGAGCACAGATACGCAGTATTTT. Residues: CSVLLAGSTDTQYF.

The J gene is TRBJ1-5, the V gene TRBV28; D uncertain. The CDR3 has 12 amino acids. Trimming removed 8 bases at V and 2 bases at J, with 7 bases between. Germline CDR1 and CDR2: MDHEN and SYDVKM. The CDR3 spells CASGQGNQPQHF. DNA for the CDR3: TGTGCCAGCGGGCAGGGCAATCAGCCCCAGCATTTT.

This clone has a handful of counts. The chain links TRBV19 to TRBJ2-5, with a weak D call TRBD2 (6 bases). CDR1 is LNHDA and CDR2 is SQIVND in the germline V gene (reference sequence). V dropped 6 bases and J dropped 4 bases, with 9 bases sitting between them. The CDR3 runs 12 residues. The CDR3 DNA sequence: TGTGCCAGTAGGCAAGCGGGAGAGACCCAGTACTTC. Translating it yields CASRQAGETQYF.

This sequence joins TRBV2 and TRBJ1-3, with D tentatively TRBD1 (5 bases). The CDR3 sequence is 14 residues long. V shed 8 bases and J shed 1 base, with 12 bases lying between them. Germline values: CDR1 SNHLY, CDR2 FYNNEI. CDR3 region: CASALTGSGNTIYF. The CDR3 DNA follows: TGTGCCAGCGCATTAACAGGTTCTGGAAACACCATATATTTT. Using reference TRBV2 and TRBJ1-3 for the parts outside the CDR3, the full variable domain is EPEVTQTPSHQVTQMGQEVILRCVPISNHLYFYWYRQILGQKVEFLVSFYNNEISEKSEIFDDQFSVERPDGSNFTLKIRSTKLEDSAMYFCASALTGSGNTIYFGEGSWLTVV.

The chain carries TRBV6-5 and TRBJ1-1; 8 nucleotides match TRBD1. Germline CDR1 is MNHEY and CDR2 is SVGAGI. The CDR3 has 14 amino acids. V lost 5 bases and J lost 5; bases outside the gene matches: 7. The CDR3 sequence: CASSRQGAGTEAFF. In DNA, the CDR3 is TGTGCCAGCAGTAGGCAGGGGGCAGGGACTGAAGCTTTCTTT.

The chain employs TRBV18 and TRBJ2-2; 7 bases agree with TRBD1. Germline trimming cut 6 bases from V and 4 bases from J; bases unmatched to any gene: 8. Germline assignment: CDR1 KGHSH and CDR2 LQKENI. The CDR3 extends over 15 amino acids. This chain's CDR3 is CASSLQQGSTGELFF. The CDR3 region has the DNA TGTGCCAGCTCGCTCCAACAGGGGAGCACCGGGGAGCTGTTTTTT. Based on the CDR3 plus reference TRBV18 and TRBJ2-2, the full variable domain is NAGVMQNPRHLVRRRGQEARLRCSPMKGHSHVYWYRQLPEEGLKFMVYLQKENIIDESGMPKERFSAEFPKEGPSILRIQQVVRGDSAAYFCASSLQQGSTGELFFGEGSRLTVL.

This chain joins TRBV7-9 and TRBJ2-7, with 8 bases matching TRBD2. Germline-derived CDR1 and CDR2 are SEHNR and FQNEAQ (reference sequence). This CDR3 contains 14 residues. V lost 0 bases, J lost 7 bases, and 5 bases stayed unmatched. CDR3 loop: CASSLASVAGEQYF. In DNA, the CDR3 is TGTGCCAGCAGCTTAGCGTCGGTAGCGGGAGAGCAGTACTTC.

This chain links TRBV10-3 with TRBJ2-7; D is unresolved. Gene TRBJ2-5 matches the end of the DNA better, so the J call may be wrong. CDR1 ENHRY and CDR2 SYGVKD come from the germline V gene. CDR3 size: 12 residues. The CDR3 loop is CAISEGPGTQYF. The CDR3 DNA follows: TGTGCCATCAGTGAGGGGCCAGGGACCCAGTACTTC.

The V and J genes are TRBV30 and TRBJ2-3, with TRBD2 matching over 12 bases. Germline assignment: CDR1 GTSNPN and CDR2 SVGIG (reference sequence). V gave up 3 bases and J gave up 5 bases; unmatched junction bases: 3. The CDR3 is 14 amino acids. The chain's CDR3 is CAWRKGLAGDTQYF. The CDR3 region has the DNA TGTGCCTGGAGAAAGGGACTAGCGGGAGATACGCAGTATTTT.

The chain carries TRBV27 and TRBJ2-6; the D gene is possibly TRBD1 (7 bases). The CDR3 length is 17 residues. V was trimmed by 6 bases and J by 0 bases, leaving 15 bases between them. CDR1 and CDR2 from the germline V gene are MNHEY and SMNVEV (reference sequence). In nucleotides, the CDR3 is TGTGCCAGCAGCCTTCAGGGGGGAACCTCTGGGGCCAACGTCCTGACTTTC. Its translation is CASSLQGGTSGANVLTF.

The gene calls are TRBV30 and TRBJ1-1; TRBD1 matches at 9 bases. After removal of 6 bases from V and 0 bases from J, the junction contained 8 bases not matched to a gene. This CDR3 comprises 15 residues. Germline CDR1 and CDR2: GTSNPN and SVGIG (reference sequence). CDR3 residues: CACPGQGIMNTEAFF. Written as DNA, the CDR3 is TGTGCCTGTCCGGGACAGGGTATCATGAACACTGAAGCTTTCTTT.

J is TRBJ2-5 and V is TRBV5-1; D perhaps matches TRBD1 (5 bases). The CDR3 is 14 amino acids. V gave up 4 bases and J gave up 5 bases, with 15 bases separating them. The germline CDR1 and CDR2 sequences are SGHRS and YFSETQ. The CDR3 bases are TGCGCCAGCAGCGCCCAGGGAAGTGAGGAGACCCAGTACTTC. It is translated as CASSAQGSEETQYF.

The rearrangement uses TRBV7-2 and TRBJ2-3; 12 nucleotides agree with TRBD2. V gave up 10 bases and J gave up 2 bases; unmatched junction bases: 4. The CDR3 runs 14 residues. Germline lookup yields CDR1 SGHTA and CDR2 FQGNSA. CDR3 sequence (DNA): TGTGCCACCGGGACTAGCGGGTTCACAGATACGCAGTATTTT. Protein sequence: CATGTSGFTDTQYF.

A single count supports this clone. The chain recombines TRBV20-1 with TRBJ2-3; tentatively, D is TRBD1 (5 bases). The CDR3 extends over 11 amino acids. Germline lookup yields CDR1 DFQATT and CDR2 SNEGSKA (reference sequence). Trimming removed 6 bases from V and 5 bases from J, with 9 bases in between. CDR3 loop: CSANQGDTQYF. The CDR3 DNA follows: TGCAGTGCCAACCAGGGAGATACGCAGTATTTT.

This rearrangement joins TRBV5-6 to TRBJ2-5, with 9 bases matching TRBD1. The CDR3 covers 14 residues. The V gene's germline CDR1 is SGHDT and CDR2 YYEEEE. V lost 4 bases, J lost 4 bases, and 5 bases stayed unmatched. CDR3 protein: CASSRGQGTETQYF. The CDR3, as DNA: TGTGCCAGCAGCAGGGGACAGGGAACAGAGACCCAGTACTTC.

This rearrangement joins TRBV27 to TRBJ2-5; 14 bases are a match to TRBD2. Germline trimming cut 8 bases from V and 2 bases from J; bases unmatched to any gene: 7. This CDR3 region has 16 residues. The germline V gene encodes CDR1 MNHEY and CDR2 SMNVEV (reference sequence). The CDR3 loop reads CASRRLAGGGQETQYF. The DNA of the CDR3 is TGTGCCAGCCGACGACTAGCGGGAGGGGGGCAAGAGACCCAGTACTTC.

Within the sample, this clone is medium-sized. The rearrangement uses TRBV9 and TRBJ2-3, with a weak D call TRBD2 (5 bases). V lost 5 bases and J lost 5, with 9 bases in between. CDR3 length: 12 amino acids. Germline values: CDR1 SGDLS, CDR2 YYNGEE. The CDR3 DNA reads as TGTGCCAGCAGTGCCCGGGGAGATACGCAGTATTTT. This translates into CASSARGDTQYF.

The J gene is TRBJ1-2, the V gene TRBV5-4; TRBD1 is a possible D gene (5 bases). From germline, CDR1 is SGHNT and CDR2 YYREEE (reference sequence). The CDR3 loop spans 15 amino acids. Trimming took off 4 bases at V and 2 bases at J, with 15 bases between the two ends. CDR3 region: CASSVGASQNYGYTF. CDR3 nucleotides: TGTGCCAGCAGCGTAGGGGCCAGCCAGAACTATGGCTACACCTTC.